This TCR beta chain was recorded in a study of blood T cell repertoires in COVID-19. Clones were sequenced by immunoSEQ multiplex PCR, and TCRdb holds only the in-frame ones, with some missing. Here the sample spans approximately 110,000 clones, 60% to 85% being singletons. The germline V gene has CDR1 LNHDA and CDR2 SQIVND (reference sequence). The CDR3 has 15 residues. V dropped 3 bases and J dropped 6 bases, with 14 bases sitting between them. This TCR was recovered from a human donor in a cohort sampled during active or convalescent COVID-19. This rearrangement joins TRBV19 to TRBJ2-2; perhaps TRBD2 as D (5 bases). What was sequenced was peripheral blood. The CDR3 reads CASSMIIWGAGELFF. The CDR3 DNA sequence: TGTGCCAGTAGTATGATTATATGGGGAGCCGGGGAGCTGTTTTTT.